Following are 23 T cell receptor beta chains from one sample sequenced in a study of blood T cell repertoires in COVID-19. Using immunoSEQ multiplex PCR, the repertoire was profiled, and TCRdb retains in-frame clones only, with some absent. This sample carries some 150,000 clones, around four fifths of them seen once, and the ten largest clones take about 39%. Material for sequencing was peripheral blood. These receptors originate from a human donor in a cohort sampled during active COVID-19.

This clone was picked up many times. This chain connects TRBV2 to TRBJ2-7; 11 positions match TRBD2. Germline V gene data show CDR1 as SNHLY and CDR2 as FYNNEI. The CDR3 is 15 residues long. The ends lost 4 bases at V and 2 bases at J; junction bases unmatched: 4. This chain's CDR3 is CASSVLAGATYEQYF. CDR3 in DNA: TGTGCCAGCAGTGTACTAGCGGGGGCTACCTACGAGCAGTACTTC.

The chain uses TRBV3-1 (or the pseudogene TRBV3-2) and TRBJ1-1, with D unclear. V was trimmed by 1 base and J by 4 bases, leaving 10 bases between them. The CDR3 spans 14 residues. Germline loops: CDR1 LGHDT, CDR2 YNNKEL (reference sequence). CDR3 sequence reads: CASSQVTAVTEAFF. CDR3 DNA sequence: TGTGCCAGCAGCCAAGTAACGGCGGTCACTGAAGCTTTCTTT.

This CDR3 reads CASSSRQGAREQYF. CDR3 bases: TGTGCCAGCAGCTCGCGACAGGGGGCGAGGGAGCAGTACTTC. This sequence joins TRBV5-4 and TRBJ2-7; 10 positions match TRBD1. The V gene end was trimmed by 3 bases and the J gene end by 7 bases; junction bases not matched to a gene: 7. The CDR3 consists of 14 residues. Germline V gene data show CDR1 as SGHNT and CDR2 as YYREEE (reference sequence).

This clone was found once. The V gene is TRBV3-1 (or the pseudogene TRBV3-2), the J gene TRBJ1-5; 7 nucleotides agree with TRBD1. The CDR3 has 13 residues. J gave up 6 bases and V 2 bases, and 1 base lay outside the gene matches. In germline, CDR1 is LGHDT, CDR2 YNNKEL (reference sequence). CDR3 bases: TGTGCCAGCAGCCAAACAGGGGTTCAGCCCCAGCATTTT. It yields the protein CASSQTGVQPQHF.

The rearrangement joins TRBV7-9 to TRBJ1-4; the match to TRBD1 covers 7 bases. The CDR3 is 14 residues long. Trimming took 5 bases from V and 5 from J; bases not matched to a gene: 5. Per germline, CDR1 SEHNR and CDR2 FQNEAQ (reference sequence). In DNA, the CDR3 is TGTGCCAGCAGCACCCGACAGGGAAATGAAAAACTGTTTTTT. It is translated as CASSTRQGNEKLFF.

Regarding this clone: Other DNA variants within this sample encode the same CDR3. The V call is TRBV19, the J call TRBJ1-5; D remains unclear. CDR1 LNHDA and CDR2 SQIVND come from the germline V gene (reference sequence). The ends were cut back, 5 bases at V and 4 bases at J, with 9 bases in the middle. The CDR3 has 13 amino acids. CDR3: CASSSAGNQPQHF. The CDR3 DNA follows: TGTGCCAGTAGTTCCGCGGGGAATCAGCCCCAGCATTTT.

The chain couples TRBV7-2 to TRBJ1-5; D remains ambiguous. The CDR3 runs to 13 residues. V gave up 3 bases and J gave up 0 bases, with 3 bases separating them. The germline gives CDR1 SGHTA, CDR2 FQGNSA. CDR3 DNA: TGTGCCAGCAGCTTCAATAGCAATCAGCCCCAGCATTTT. It specifies CASSFNSNQPQHF.

This clone appeared a single time. This chain links TRBV19 with TRBJ2-4; 15 nucleotides align to TRBD2. Unmatched junction bases numbered 11, after V lost 5 bases and J lost 6 bases. The CDR3 spans 18 residues. The V gene's germline CDR1 is LNHDA and CDR2 SQIVND (reference sequence). The CDR3 loop reads CASSLSGLAGGRGNIQYF. CDR3 DNA: TGTGCCAGTAGTCTCTCCGGACTAGCGGGGGGGCGAGGAAACATTCAGTACTTC.

The rearrangement joins TRBV7-9 to TRBJ2-3, with D possibly matching TRBD2 (5 bases). The germline gives CDR1 SEHNR, CDR2 FQNEAQ (reference sequence). The CDR3 extends over 17 amino acids. V lost 0 bases, J lost 0 bases, and 13 bases lay in between. CDR3 sequence: CASSLAGGGSSTDTQYF. In nucleotides, the CDR3 is TGTGCCAGCAGCTTAGCCGGTGGCGGGTCTAGCACAGATACGCAGTATTTT. Using reference TRBV7-9 and TRBJ2-3 for the parts outside the CDR3, the full variable domain is DTGVSQNPRHKITKRGQNVTFRCDPISEHNRLYWYRQTLGQGPEFLTYFQNEAQLEKSRLLSDRFSAERPKGSFSTLEIQRTEQGDSAMYLCASSLAGGGSSTDTQYFGPGTRLTVL.

The chain links TRBV7-2 to TRBJ1-2; no reliable D call. Trimming stripped 5 bases from V and 0 bases from J, with 10 bases between. Germline-derived CDR1 and CDR2 are SGHTA and FQGNSA. The CDR3 covers 14 residues. CDR3 in amino acids: CASSPSRANYGYTF. The CDR3 nucleotides read TGTGCCAGCAGCCCTAGCCGGGCTAACTATGGCTACACCTTC.

The chain has TRBV3-1 (or the pseudogene TRBV3-2) and TRBJ1-2; D is ambiguous. V lost 0 bases and J lost 12, with 17 bases in between. Germline loops: CDR1 LGHDT, CDR2 YNNKEL (reference sequence). This CDR3 spans 14 amino acids. CDR3 residues: CASSQDMGLQKNTF. CDR3 coding DNA: TGTGCCAGCAGCCAAGATATGGGCCTTCAAAAGAACACCTTC.

The chain employs TRBV3-1 (or the pseudogene TRBV3-2) and TRBJ2-5, with 12 bases lining up with TRBD2. CDR3 length: 19 residues. CDR1 and CDR2 (germline): LGHDT, YNNKEL (reference sequence). With 1 base clipped from V and 5 bases from J, the junction kept 14 bases outside the gene matches. The CDR3 bases are TGTGCCAGCAGCCAAGCCTCAGCGTCCCTAGCGGGGGGGCGGGAGACCCAGTACTTC. Protein sequence: CASSQASASLAGGRETQYF.

V is TRBV19 and J is TRBJ1-2; D may be TRBD1 (6 bases). The CDR3 consists of 12 residues. The germline CDR1 and CDR2 sequences are LNHDA and SQIVND (reference sequence). Trimming stripped 4 bases from V and 8 bases from J, with 11 bases between. The CDR3 loop reads CASSTQGYGYTF. The CDR3 region has the DNA TGTGCCAGTAGTACACAGGGATACGGCTACACCTTC.

This rearrangement joins TRBV27 to TRBJ2-5, with D perhaps TRBD1 (6 bases). CDR3 length equals 13 residues. With 6 bases removed from V and 4 bases from J, the gap between germline ends came to 12 bases. The V gene's germline CDR1 is MNHEY and CDR2 SMNVEV (reference sequence). CDR3 in amino acids: CASRDSLLETQYF. Here the CDR3 DNA reads TGTGCCAGCAGGGACAGCCTTTTAGAGACCCAGTACTTC.

The rearrangement joins TRBV19 to TRBJ1-2; no firm D call. CDR3 length: 11 amino acids. V was clipped by 5 bases and J by 8 bases, with 9 bases between them. Germline CDR1 and CDR2: LNHDA and SQIVND (reference sequence). CDR3 sequence (DNA): TGTGCCAGTAGTGCCCTTCGGGGCTACACCTTC. Its protein is CASSALRGYTF.

The sample holds a few counts of this clone. The chain recombines TRBV20-1 with TRBJ1-5; no firm D call. Germline V lookup: CDR1 DFQATT, CDR2 SNEGSKA (reference sequence). V was shortened by 3 bases and J by 0 bases, with 15 bases between the two germline ends. The CDR3 loop spans 16 amino acids. The CDR3 reads CSASHLGRASNQPQHF. The CDR3 region has the DNA TGCAGTGCTAGTCACCTGGGGAGGGCTAGCAATCAGCCCCAGCATTTT.

The chain is built from TRBV12-3 or TRBV12-4 and TRBJ2-3; no clear D gene. Between the trimmed V and J ends, which lost 6 bases and 2 bases, there was a span of 9 bases. The CDR3 has 13 amino acids. CDR3 sequence reads: CASRPSTTDTQYF. CDR3 nucleotides: TGTGCCAGCAGACCCTCTACCACAGATACGCAGTATTTT.

J is TRBJ1-4 and V is TRBV9; unclear D gene. Germline V lookup: CDR1 SGDLS, CDR2 YYNGEE. The CDR3 sequence is 16 residues long. Trimming removed 0 bases from V and 2 bases from J, with 11 bases in between. The CDR3 DNA follows: TGTGCCAGCAGCGTAGGGAGGATGCGGACTAATGAAAAACTGTTTTTT. Protein sequence: CASSVGRMRTNEKLFF.

This clone has a single count. This rearrangement joins TRBV2 to TRBJ2-5; possible D gene TRBD1, 5 bases. Germline V gene lookup returns CDR1 SNHLY and CDR2 FYNNEI. This CDR3 has 14 amino acids. Deletions cut 2 bases from V and 1 base from J, with 8 bases between. This chain's CDR3 is CASSEKTAQETQYF. The CDR3 DNA follows: TGTGCCAGCAGTGAAAAGACAGCCCAAGAGACCCAGTACTTC.

This chain connects TRBV11-2 to TRBJ1-5; 9 bases are shared with TRBD1. There are 14 residues in the CDR3. Germline lookup yields CDR1 SGHAT and CDR2 FQNNGV. Trimming removed 5 bases from V and 4 bases from J; junction bases left unmatched: 3. The CDR3 DNA reads as TGTGCCAGCAGCCCCGGACAGGGGAATCAGCCCCAGCATTTT. Protein sequence: CASSPGQGNQPQHF.

The chain uses TRBV7-2 and TRBJ1-6; the D gene is possibly TRBD1 (6 bases). Trimming pared 4 bases from V and 6 bases from J, leaving 7 bases between. Germline V lookup: CDR1 SGHTA, CDR2 FQGNSA. The CDR3 has 13 amino acids. The CDR3 coding sequence is TGTGCCAGCAGCTACAGGGTTAATTCACCCCTCCACTTT. Translating gives CASSYRVNSPLHF.

This clone was picked up one time. The chain is built from TRBV9 and TRBJ2-5; 12 bases line up with TRBD2. From germline, CDR1 is SGDLS and CDR2 YYNGEE. J gave up 0 bases and V 0 bases, and 6 bases lay outside the gene matches. The CDR3 is 18 residues long. CDR3 bases: TGTGCCAGCAGCGTAGTGGCTAGCGGGGGGGCTGACCAAGAGACCCAGTACTTC. This sequence encodes CASSVVASGGADQETQYF.

This rearrangement joins TRBV9 to TRBJ1-6; D remains ambiguous. Germline V gene data show CDR1 as SGDLS and CDR2 as YYNGEE. CDR3 length: 16 amino acids. The V end was cut by 0 bases, the J end by 8 bases, with 15 bases between. The chain's CDR3 is CASSVAERVWDSPLHF. CDR3 nucleotides: TGTGCCAGCAGCGTAGCTGAGCGGGTTTGGGATTCACCCCTCCACTTT.